The T cell receptor (beta chain) under discussion was sequenced for a study of read filtering for tumor transcriptome and immune sequencing. CDR1 and CDR2 from the germline V gene are SNHLY and FYNNEI. With 0 bases removed from V and 3 bases from J, the gap between germline ends came to 4 bases. There are 13 residues in the CDR3. This library used roughly 0.4 ug RNA and molecular barcoded adaptors spanning alpha/delta and beta/gamma chains. Each CDR3 protein is one row after TCRdb ran MiXCR on the reads. This sample carries roughly 82,000 distinct CDR3 sequences, 9% to 15% of them seen once, and the ten largest clones take 14% to 15%. In this sample, this clonotype turned up once. A much larger clone is a single base away; this may be a read error.

The V and J genes are TRBV2 and TRBJ2-3; D uncertain. Specimen: a population of CD138-negative cells sorted from bone marrow. The TCR was taken from a donor at least 40 years old with multiple myeloma. The CDR3 DNA reads as TGTGCCAGCAGTGAAGCGGAGACAGATACGCAGTATTTT. It yields the protein CASSEAETDTQYF.